This T cell receptor (beta chain) comes out of a study of T cell responses to AZD1222 COVID-19 vaccine. The V end lost 5 bases, the J end lost 4 bases, and 10 bases lay between the germline ends. This CDR3 has 13 amino acids. The assay was immunoSEQ multiplex PCR, and TCRdb's table has in-frame clones only and misses some. This sample carries 110,000 to 150,000 clones, 80% to 95% of them seen once, and the ten largest clones take more than 0.7%. V is TRBV12-3 or TRBV12-4 and J is TRBJ2-3; possible D gene TRBD1, 6 bases. The specimen was peripheral blood, collected on day 0 of MenACWY control vaccination. This sequence originates from an adult in good health. In nucleotides, the CDR3 is TGTGCCAGCAGTCACACAGGGCCAGATACGCAGTATTTT. Translation: CASSHTGPDTQYF.